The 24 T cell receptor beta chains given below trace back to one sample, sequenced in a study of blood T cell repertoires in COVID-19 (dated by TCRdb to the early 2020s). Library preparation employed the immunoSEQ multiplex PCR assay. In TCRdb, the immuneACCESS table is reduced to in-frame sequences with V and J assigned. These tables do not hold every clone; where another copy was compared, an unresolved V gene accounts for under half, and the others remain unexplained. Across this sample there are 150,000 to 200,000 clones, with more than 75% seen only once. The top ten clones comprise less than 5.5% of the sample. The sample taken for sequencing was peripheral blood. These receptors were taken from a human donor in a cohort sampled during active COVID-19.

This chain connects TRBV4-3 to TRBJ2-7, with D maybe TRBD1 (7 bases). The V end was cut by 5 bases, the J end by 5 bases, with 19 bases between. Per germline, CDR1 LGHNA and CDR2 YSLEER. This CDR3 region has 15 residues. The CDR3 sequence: CASSKADRAGNEQYF. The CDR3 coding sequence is TGCGCCAGCAGCAAAGCCGACAGGGCGGGGAACGAGCAGTACTTC.

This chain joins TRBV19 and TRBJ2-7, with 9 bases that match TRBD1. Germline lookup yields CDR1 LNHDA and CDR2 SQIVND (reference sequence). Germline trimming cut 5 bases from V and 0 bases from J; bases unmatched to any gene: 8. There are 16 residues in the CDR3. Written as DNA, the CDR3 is TGTGCCAGTAGTGGGCACCCGACAGGGGGCTCCTACGAGCAGTACTTC. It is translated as CASSGHPTGGSYEQYF.

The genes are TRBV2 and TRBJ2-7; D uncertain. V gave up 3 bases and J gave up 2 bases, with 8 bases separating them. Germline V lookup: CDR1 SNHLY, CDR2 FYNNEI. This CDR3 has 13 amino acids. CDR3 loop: CASSDLSPYEQYF. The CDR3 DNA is TGTGCCAGCAGTGATCTGTCCCCCTACGAGCAGTACTTC.

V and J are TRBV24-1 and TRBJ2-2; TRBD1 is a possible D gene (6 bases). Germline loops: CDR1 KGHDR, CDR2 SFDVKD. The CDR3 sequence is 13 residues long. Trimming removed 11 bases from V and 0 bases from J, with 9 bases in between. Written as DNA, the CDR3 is TGTGCCAGCTCAGGGGCGAACACCGGGGAGCTGTTTTTT. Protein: CASSGANTGELFF.

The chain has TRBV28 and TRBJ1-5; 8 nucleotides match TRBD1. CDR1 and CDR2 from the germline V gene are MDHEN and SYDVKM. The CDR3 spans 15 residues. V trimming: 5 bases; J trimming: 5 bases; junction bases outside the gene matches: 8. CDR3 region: CASSRTGTYHQPQHF. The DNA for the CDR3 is TGTGCCAGCAGTCGGACAGGGACATACCATCAGCCCCAGCATTTT.

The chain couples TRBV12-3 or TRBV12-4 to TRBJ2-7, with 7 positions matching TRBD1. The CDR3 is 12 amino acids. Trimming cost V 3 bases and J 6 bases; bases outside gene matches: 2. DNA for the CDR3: TGTGCCAGCAGTTTTAACAGGGGCGAGCAGTACTTC. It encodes CASSFNRGEQYF.

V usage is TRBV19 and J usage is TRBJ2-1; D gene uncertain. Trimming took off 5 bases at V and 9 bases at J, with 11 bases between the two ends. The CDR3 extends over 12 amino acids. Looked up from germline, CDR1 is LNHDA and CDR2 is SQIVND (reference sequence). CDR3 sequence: CASSYSLGEQFF. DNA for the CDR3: TGTGCCAGTAGTTATAGCCTCGGTGAGCAGTTCTTC.

CDR3 region: CASSPRQGLETQYF. The CDR3 DNA follows: TGTGCCAGCTCACCAAGACAGGGGTTGGAGACCCAGTACTTC. The J gene is TRBJ2-5, the V gene TRBV18, with 8 bases fitting TRBD1. J was trimmed by 5 bases and V by 2 bases; bases with no gene match: 4. The CDR3 is 14 residues long. Looked up from germline, CDR1 is KGHSH and CDR2 is LQKENI.

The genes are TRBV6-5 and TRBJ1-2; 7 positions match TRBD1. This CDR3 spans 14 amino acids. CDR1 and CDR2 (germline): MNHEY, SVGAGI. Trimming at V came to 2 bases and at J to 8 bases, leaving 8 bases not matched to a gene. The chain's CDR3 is CASSYIDRAAGYTF. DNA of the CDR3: TGTGCCAGCAGTTACATAGACAGGGCGGCCGGCTACACCTTC.

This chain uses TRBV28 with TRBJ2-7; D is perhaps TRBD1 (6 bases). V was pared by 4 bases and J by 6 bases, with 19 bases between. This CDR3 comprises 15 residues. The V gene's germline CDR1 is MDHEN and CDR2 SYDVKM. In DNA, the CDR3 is TGTGCCAGCAGTTCAACCGGACAGAATCTCCCCGAGCAGTACTTC. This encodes CASSSTGQNLPEQYF.

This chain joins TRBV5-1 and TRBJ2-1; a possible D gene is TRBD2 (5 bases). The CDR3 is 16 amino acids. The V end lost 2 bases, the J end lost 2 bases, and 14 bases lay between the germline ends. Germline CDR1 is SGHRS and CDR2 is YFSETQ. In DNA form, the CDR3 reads TGCGCCAGCAGCTTAGGGCCGTCGGGAACCTACAATGAGCAGTTCTTC. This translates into CASSLGPSGTYNEQFF. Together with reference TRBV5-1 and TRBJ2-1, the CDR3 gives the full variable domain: KAGVTQTPRYLIKTRGQQVTLSCSPISGHRSVSWYQQTPGQGLQFLFEYFSETQRNKGNFPGRFSGRQFSNSRSEMNVSTLELGDSALYLCASSLGPSGTYNEQFFGPGTRLTVL.

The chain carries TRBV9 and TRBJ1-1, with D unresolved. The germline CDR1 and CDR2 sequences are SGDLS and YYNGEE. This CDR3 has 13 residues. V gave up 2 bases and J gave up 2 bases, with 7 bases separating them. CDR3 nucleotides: TGTGCCAGCAGCGTCGGAGCCAACACTGAAGCTTTCTTT. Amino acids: CASSVGANTEAFF.

Here the CDR3 reads CAWRPLGLAVYEQYF. As DNA, the CDR3 is TGTGCCTGGAGGCCTTTGGGACTAGCGGTTTACGAGCAGTACTTC. The V and J genes are TRBV30 and TRBJ2-7, with 11 bases aligning to TRBD2. Germline V lookup: CDR1 GTSNPN, CDR2 SVGIG (reference sequence). The J segment lost 4 bases and the V segment lost 3 bases, leaving 8 bases of the junction unmatched. This CDR3 comprises 15 residues.

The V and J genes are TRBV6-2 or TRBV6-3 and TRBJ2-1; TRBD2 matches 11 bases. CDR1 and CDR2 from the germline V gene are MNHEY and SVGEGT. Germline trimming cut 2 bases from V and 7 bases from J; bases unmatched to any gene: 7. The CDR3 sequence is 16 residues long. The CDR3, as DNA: TGTGCCAGCAGTTACGTTAGCGGGGGGGCTTGGAATGAGCAGTTCTTC. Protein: CASSYVSGGAWNEQFF.

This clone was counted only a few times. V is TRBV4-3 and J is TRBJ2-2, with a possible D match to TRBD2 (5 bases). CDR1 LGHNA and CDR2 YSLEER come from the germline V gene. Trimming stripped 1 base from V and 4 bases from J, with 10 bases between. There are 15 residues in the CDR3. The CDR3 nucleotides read TGCGCCAGCAGCCAAGTTGTAGCGAGCACCGGGGAGCTGTTTTTT. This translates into CASSQVVASTGELFF.

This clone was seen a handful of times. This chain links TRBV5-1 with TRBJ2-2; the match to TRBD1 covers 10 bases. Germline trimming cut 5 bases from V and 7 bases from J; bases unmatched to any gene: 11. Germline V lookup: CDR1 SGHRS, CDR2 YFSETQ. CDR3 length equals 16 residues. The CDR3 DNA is TGCGCCAGCAGGCCGGGACAGGGGCCTCCGGGCGGGGAGCTGTTTTTT. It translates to CASRPGQGPPGGELFF.

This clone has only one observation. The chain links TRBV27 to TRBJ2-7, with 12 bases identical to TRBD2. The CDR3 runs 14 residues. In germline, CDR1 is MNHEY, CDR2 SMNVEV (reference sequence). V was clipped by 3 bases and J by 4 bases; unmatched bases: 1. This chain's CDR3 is CASSFGTSGYEQYF. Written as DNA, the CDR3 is TGTGCCAGCAGTTTCGGGACTAGCGGGTACGAGCAGTACTTC.

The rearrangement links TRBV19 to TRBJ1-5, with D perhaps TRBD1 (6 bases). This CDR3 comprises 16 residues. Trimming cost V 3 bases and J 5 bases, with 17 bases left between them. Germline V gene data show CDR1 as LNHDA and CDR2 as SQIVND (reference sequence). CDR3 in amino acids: CASSMEVRGPDQPQHF. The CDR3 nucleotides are TGTGCCAGTAGTATGGAGGTCAGGGGTCCTGATCAGCCCCAGCATTTT. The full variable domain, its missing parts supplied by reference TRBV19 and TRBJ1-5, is DGGITQSPKYLFRKEGQNVTLSCEQNLNHDAMYWYRQDPGQGLRLIYYSQIVNDFQKGDIAEGYSVSREKKESFPLTVTSAQKNPTAFYLCASSMEVRGPDQPQHFGDGTRLSIL.

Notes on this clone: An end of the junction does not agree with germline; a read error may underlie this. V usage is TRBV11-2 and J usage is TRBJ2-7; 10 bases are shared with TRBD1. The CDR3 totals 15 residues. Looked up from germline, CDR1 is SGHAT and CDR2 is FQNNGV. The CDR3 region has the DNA TGTGCCAGCAGAAAGCCGGGACAGGGGTCCTCCGAGCAGTACTTC. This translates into CASRKPGQGSSEQYF.

The CDR3 here is CASRLTTYNEQFF. CDR3 bases: TGTGCCAGCAGGCTAACTACCTACAATGAGCAGTTCTTC. The gene calls are TRBV28 and TRBJ2-1; D call uncertain. This CDR3 is built from 13 residues. V was clipped by 6 bases and J by 2 bases, with 8 bases between them. Germline CDR1 is MDHEN and CDR2 is SYDVKM.

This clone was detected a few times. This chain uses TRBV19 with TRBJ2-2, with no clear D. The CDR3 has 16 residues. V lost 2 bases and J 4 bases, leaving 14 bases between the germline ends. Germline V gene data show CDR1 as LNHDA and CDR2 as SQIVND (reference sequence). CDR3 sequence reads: CASSIMYGLITGELFF. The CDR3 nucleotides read TGTGCCAGTAGTATAATGTATGGCCTTATCACCGGGGAGCTGTTTTTT.

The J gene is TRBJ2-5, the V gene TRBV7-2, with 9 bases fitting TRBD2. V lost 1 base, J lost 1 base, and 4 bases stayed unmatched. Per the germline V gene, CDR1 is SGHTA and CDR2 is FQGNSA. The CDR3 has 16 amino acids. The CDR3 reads CASSLGAGGLQETQYF. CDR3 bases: TGTGCCAGCAGCTTAGGGGCGGGGGGGCTCCAAGAGACCCAGTACTTC.

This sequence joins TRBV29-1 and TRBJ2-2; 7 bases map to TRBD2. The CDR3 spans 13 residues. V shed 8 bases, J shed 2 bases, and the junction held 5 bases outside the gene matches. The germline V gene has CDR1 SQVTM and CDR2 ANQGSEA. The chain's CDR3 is CSYLAANTGELFF. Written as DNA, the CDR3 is TGCAGCTACCTAGCGGCAAACACCGGGGAGCTGTTTTTT.

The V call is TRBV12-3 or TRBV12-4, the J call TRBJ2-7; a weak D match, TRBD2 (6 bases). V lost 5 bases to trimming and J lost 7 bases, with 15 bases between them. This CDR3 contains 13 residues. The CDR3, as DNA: TGTGCCAGCAGTGCTCTGGCTCGGGGGGAGCAGTACTTC. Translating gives CASSALARGEQYF.